This passage covers 14 T cell receptor beta chains from one sample sequenced in a study of blood T cell repertoires in COVID-19. Assay: immunoSEQ multiplex PCR; the TCRdb copy retains only in-frame clones and omits some. This repertoire shows roughly 70,000 clones, about four fifths found once; its top ten account for more than 12%. Sequences were obtained from peripheral blood. These receptors were collected from a man in his sixties with COVID-19, enrolled during active disease.

This clone was detected a few times. The rearrangement links TRBV15 to TRBJ2-5; a weak D match, TRBD1 (5 bases). The V end lost 1 base, the J end lost 5 bases, and 14 bases lay between the germline ends. This CDR3 has 15 residues. Germline lookup yields CDR1 LNHNV and CDR2 YYDKDF (reference sequence). CDR3 sequence (DNA): TGTGCCACCAGCAGAGTCAGGGTCGATCGGGAGACCCAGTACTTC. This sequence encodes CATSRVRVDRETQYF.

This chain links TRBV2 with TRBJ1-5; 12 nucleotides line up with TRBD1. V trimming: 5 bases; J trimming: 5 bases; junction bases outside the gene matches: 13. Germline V CDR1 and CDR2: SNHLY, FYNNEI. The CDR3 runs 18 residues. The CDR3 sequence: CASSFLKPGQGADQPQHF. CDR3 coding DNA: TGTGCCAGCAGTTTTTTGAAACCGGGACAGGGGGCGGATCAGCCCCAGCATTTT.

The rearrangement links TRBV5-1 to TRBJ1-6, with D uncertain. CDR3 size: 16 residues. From germline, CDR1 is SGHRS and CDR2 YFSETQ. Trimming stripped 0 bases from V and 2 bases from J, with 9 bases between. The CDR3 nucleotides are TGCGCCAGCAGCTTGGCCCCCGGGGCCTATAATTCACCCCTCCACTTT. As protein: CASSLAPGAYNSPLHF.

The chain recombines TRBV28 with TRBJ2-3; 9 bases are shared with TRBD1. The CDR3 is 15 residues long. V lost 5 bases to trimming and J lost 5 bases; unmatched junction nucleotides: 8. From germline, CDR1 is MDHEN and CDR2 SYDVKM. CDR3 residues: CASSDPGQGGDTQYF. Written as DNA, the CDR3 is TGTGCCAGCAGTGACCCGGGACAGGGAGGAGATACGCAGTATTTT.

This chain uses TRBV5-1 with TRBJ2-1, with a weak D call TRBD2 (12 bases). The CDR3 covers 20 residues. The V gene lost 3 bases and the J gene lost 6 bases, with 31 bases spanning the gap. Germline CDR1 and CDR2: SGHRS and YFSETQ. The CDR3 region has the DNA TGCGCCAGCAGCTCCCGTGGTCTAGCGGGAGGGACAGGGGGGACCAATGAGCAGTTCTTC. This encodes CASSSRGLAGGTGGTNEQFF. Looking up the rest from reference TRBV5-1 and TRBJ2-1 gives the full variable domain: KAGVTQTPRYLIKTRGQQVTLSCSPISGHRSVSWYQQTPGQGLQFLFEYFSETQRNKGNFPGRFSGRQFSNSRSEMNVSTLELGDSALYLCASSSRGLAGGTGGTNEQFFGPGTRLTVL.

This chain joins TRBV7-2 and TRBJ2-5; no clear D. Germline loops: CDR1 SGHTA, CDR2 FQGNSA. V was cut by 2 bases and J by 4 bases, with 8 bases left in between. CDR3 length: 13 amino acids. In nucleotides, the CDR3 is TGTGCCAGCAGCTTATATCGGTTAGAGACCCAGTACTTC. Encoded protein: CASSLYRLETQYF. Variable domain in full (rest from reference TRBV7-2 and TRBJ2-5): GAGVSQSPSNKVTEKGKDVELRCDPISGHTALYWYRQSLGQGLEFLIYFQGNSAPDKSGLPSDRFSAERTGGSVSTLTIQRTQQEDSAVYLCASSLYRLETQYFGPGTRLLVL.

This chain links TRBV19 with TRBJ1-1; TRBD1 aligns across 7 bases. The CDR3 is 13 amino acids. CDR1 and CDR2 (germline): LNHDA, SQIVND (reference sequence). V was pared by 7 bases and J by 1 base, with 3 bases of the junction left unmatched. The CDR3 region has the DNA TGTGCCAGTACGACAGGGCAGAACACTGAAGCTTTCTTT. As protein: CASTTGQNTEAFF.

This rearrangement joins TRBV2 to TRBJ1-6; D gene ambiguous. The V gene lost 8 bases and the J gene lost 12 bases, with 20 bases spanning the gap. This CDR3 spans 14 amino acids. Germline CDR1 is SNHLY and CDR2 is FYNNEI. This chain's CDR3 is CASWEAGKEGPLHF. Written as DNA, the CDR3 is TGTGCCAGCTGGGAGGCCGGCAAGGAAGGACCCCTCCACTTT.

This clone came up a few times. The rearrangement links TRBV3-1 (or the pseudogene TRBV3-2) to TRBJ1-2; no clear D gene. V dropped 1 base and J dropped 3 bases, with 12 bases sitting between them. The CDR3 is made up of 15 amino acids. Germline CDR1 is LGHDT and CDR2 is YNNKEL (reference sequence). This CDR3 reads CASSQGWVEDYGYTF. DNA of the CDR3: TGTGCCAGCAGCCAAGGGTGGGTCGAGGACTATGGCTACACCTTC.

This clone was counted at least ten times. The chain employs TRBV7-9 and TRBJ1-1; perhaps TRBD1 as D (5 bases). Deletions cut 4 bases from V and 1 base from J, with 7 bases between. Germline values: CDR1 SEHNR, CDR2 FQNEAQ (reference sequence). The CDR3 covers 13 residues. CDR3 nucleotide sequence: TGTGCCAGCAGCTCCGGACAGAACACTGAAGCTTTCTTT. Residues: CASSSGQNTEAFF.

This clone was detected only a few times. The J gene is TRBJ2-7, the V gene TRBV11-3; 7 nucleotides line up with TRBD2. J lost 0 bases, V lost 5 bases, and 7 bases had no gene match. Germline loops: CDR1 SGHNT, CDR2 YENEEA. This CDR3 region has 15 residues. The CDR3 nucleotides are TGTGCCAGCAGCCTTAGGCGGGAGACCTCCTACGAGCAGTACTTC. Its translation: CASSLRRETSYEQYF.

The chain links TRBV12-3 or TRBV12-4 to TRBJ1-1; 10 bases line up with TRBD1. The CDR3 totals 13 residues. V was pared by 6 bases and J by 10 bases, with 8 bases of the junction left unmatched. DNA of the CDR3: TGTGCCAGCAGCGACAGGGGGCTAAACGGAGCTTTCTTT. This encodes CASSDRGLNGAFF.

V usage is TRBV28 and J usage is TRBJ1-2; D call uncertain. Germline lookup yields CDR1 MDHEN and CDR2 SYDVKM. The CDR3 length is 14 residues. Trimming pared 6 bases from V and 4 bases from J, leaving 15 bases between. CDR3 DNA: TGTGCCAGCAGGAATGAGAACAGACCCTATGGCTACACCTTC. Translated, it gives CASRNENRPYGYTF.

The chain recombines TRBV28 with TRBJ2-3; weak D call: TRBD2 (5 bases). This CDR3 has 16 amino acids. Trimming removed 5 bases from V and 1 base from J, with 16 bases in between. Germline V lookup: CDR1 MDHEN, CDR2 SYDVKM. This chain's CDR3 is CASSPPADGGTDTQYF. Written as DNA, the CDR3 is TGTGCCAGCAGTCCTCCAGCGGATGGGGGCACAGATACGCAGTATTTT.